What follows is one T cell receptor (beta chain) and its context. This specimen comes from a study of blood T cell repertoires in COVID-19. Germline CDR1 and CDR2: ENHRY and SYGVKD. The ends were cut back, 6 bases at V and 3 bases at J, with 12 bases in the middle. There are 13 residues in the CDR3. Profiled with immunoSEQ multiplex PCR; TCRdb holds only in-frame clones, not every one. The sample lists under 150,000 clones, approximately 84% occurring once. Input material: peripheral blood. The TCR sequence derives from a woman in her thirties or forties with acute or convalescent COVID-19. The genes are TRBV10-3 and TRBJ2-7, with TRBD2 as a possible D gene (6 bases). Here the CDR3 DNA reads TGTGCCATCAGCGCCCGGGACTTCTACGAGCAGTACTTC. Residues: CAISARDFYEQYF.